Presented here are 19 T cell receptor beta chains from one specimen sequenced in a study of identical twins. TCRdb reprocessed the 5' RACE reads with MiXCR, giving one entry per CDR3 protein. This table has about 250,000 distinct CDR3 sequences, roughly 13% appearing once. Sequenced input: memory (CD45RO+) T cells sorted from blood. The receptors were gathered from a woman under 30 in good health.

This clonotype was seen more than once but under ten times. The V and J genes are TRBV20-1 and TRBJ2-1; 10 nucleotides match TRBD2. Germline loops: CDR1 DFQATT, CDR2 SNEGSKA (reference sequence). The CDR3 runs to 18 residues. V shed 1 base, J shed 0 bases, and the junction held 9 bases outside the gene matches. The CDR3 loop reads CSARVPSGRVPSYNEQFF. The CDR3 nucleotides read TGCAGTGCTAGAGTGCCTAGCGGGAGAGTCCCCTCCTACAATGAGCAGTTCTTC.

The chain uses TRBV18 and TRBJ1-1; D perhaps matches TRBD1 (6 bases). Germline CDR1 KGHSH, CDR2 LQKENI. This CDR3 is built from 15 residues. V lost 3 bases and J lost 1, with 12 bases in between. Here the CDR3 DNA reads TGTGCCAGCTCACCGAGTATCAGGGGGAACACTGAAGCTTTCTTT. Protein: CASSPSIRGNTEAFF.

J is TRBJ2-1 and V is TRBV5-1; 10 nucleotides line up with TRBD2. This CDR3 comprises 15 residues. The germline gives CDR1 SGHRS, CDR2 YFSETQ. Trimming removed 2 bases from V and 7 bases from J; junction bases left unmatched: 6. The CDR3 region is CASSFGLAGVNEQFF. CDR3 bases: TGCGCCAGCAGCTTCGGCCTAGCGGGAGTTAATGAGCAGTTCTTC.

This clonotype appeared many times. V and J are TRBV12-3 or TRBV12-4 and TRBJ2-5; D call uncertain. The CDR3 contains 13 residues. V lost 8 bases and J lost 5, with 15 bases in between. The CDR3 bases are TGTGCCAGCTCCCCGCCCGGGCGGGAGACCCAGTACTTC. Amino acids: CASSPPGRETQYF.

The rearrangement links TRBV30 to TRBJ1-2, with D possibly being TRBD1 (6 bases). The CDR3 has 13 residues. Germline V gene data show CDR1 as GTSNPN and CDR2 as SVGIG (reference sequence). V was pared by 0 bases and J by 6 bases, with 11 bases between. CDR3 sequence: CAWSVSRGDGYTF. The CDR3 coding sequence is TGTGCCTGGAGTGTTTCCAGGGGAGATGGCTACACCTTC.

The chain uses TRBV9 and TRBJ1-4; a possible D gene is TRBD1 (5 bases). In germline, CDR1 is SGDLS, CDR2 YYNGEE. The germline V and J ends were trimmed by 3 bases and 8 bases, with 17 bases remaining between them. The CDR3 extends over 15 amino acids. CDR3 bases: TGTGCCAGCAGCGAACGGGACGGCTTCGGAGAAAAACTGTTTTTT. Translated: CASSERDGFGEKLFF.

The chain employs TRBV20-1 and TRBJ2-5, with TRBD2 matching 11 bases. The CDR3 spans 14 residues. Germline-derived CDR1 and CDR2 are DFQATT and SNEGSKA (reference sequence). After removal of 6 bases from V and 5 bases from J, the junction contained 8 bases not matched to a gene. CDR3: CSAIRTSGLETQYF. The CDR3, as DNA: TGCAGTGCGATCCGGACTAGCGGGTTGGAGACCCAGTACTTC.

This chain uses TRBV10-3 with TRBJ2-7, with a weak D call TRBD2 (6 bases). CDR1 and CDR2 from the germline V gene are ENHRY and SYGVKD. The V end was cut by 2 bases, the J end by 5 bases, with 10 bases between. The CDR3 is 13 residues long. In nucleotides, the CDR3 is TGTGCCATCAGTGAGGTTAGCGGCCACGAGCAGTACTTC. Amino acid sequence: CAISEVSGHEQYF.

This clonotype turned up a few times. This chain uses TRBV29-1 with TRBJ1-2; D uncertain. The V gene's germline CDR1 is SQVTM and CDR2 ANQGSEA. There are 13 residues in the CDR3. The ends were cut back, 0 bases at V and 4 bases at J, with 9 bases in the middle. The CDR3 region has the DNA TGCAGCGTTGAAGAAAGATCGACCTATGGCTACACCTTC. Translated, it gives CSVEERSTYGYTF.

CDR3 protein: CASSYIGLREETQYF. CDR3 bases: TGTGCCAGCAGTTACATAGGCCTAAGGGAAGAGACCCAGTACTTC. This chain joins TRBV6-5 and TRBJ2-5; no definite D call. CDR3 length: 15 residues. V lost 2 bases to trimming and J lost 3 bases, with 13 bases between them. Germline lookup yields CDR1 MNHEY and CDR2 SVGAGI.

This clonotype appeared a few times. The chain recombines TRBV18 with TRBJ2-1; possible D gene TRBD1, 5 bases. The V end lost 1 base, the J end lost 10 bases, and 8 bases lay between the germline ends. The germline CDR1 and CDR2 sequences are KGHSH and LQKENI. The CDR3 extends over 12 amino acids. This CDR3 is CASSPRGVEQFF. The CDR3 nucleotides read TGTGCCAGCTCACCACGGGGCGTGGAGCAGTTCTTC.

V usage is TRBV19 and J usage is TRBJ1-1; D gene ambiguous. CDR3 size: 14 residues. Germline assignment: CDR1 LNHDA and CDR2 SQIVND (reference sequence). V lost 5 bases and J 0 bases, leaving 10 bases between the germline ends. The CDR3 is CASSVGRMNTEAFF. The CDR3 DNA is TGTGCCAGTAGTGTCGGACGGATGAACACTGAAGCTTTCTTT.

This clonotype was seen more than once but under ten times. This chain links TRBV6-1 with TRBJ2-3, with 11 bases that match TRBD2. V gave up 7 bases and J gave up 5 bases; unmatched junction bases: 8. The germline gives CDR1 MNHNS, CDR2 SASEGT. This CDR3 is 15 amino acids long. The CDR3, as DNA: TGTGCCAGCAACTGGCTAGCGGGGGGCCTAGATACGCAGTATTTT. Residues: CASNWLAGGLDTQYF.

This clonotype was detected many times. The chain is built from TRBV7-2 and TRBJ2-7; perhaps D is TRBD1 or TRBD2 (6 bases each). Looked up from germline, CDR1 is SGHTA and CDR2 is FQGNSA. Between the trimmed V and J ends, which lost 1 base and 4 bases, there was a span of 11 bases. This CDR3 has 14 residues. The CDR3 region has the DNA TGTGCCAGCAGCTTAGTATTAGGGGGGTACGAGCAGTACTTC. Translating it yields CASSLVLGGYEQYF.

This clonotype has more than one count but fewer than ten. The rearrangement uses TRBV11-2 and TRBJ1-4; D may be TRBD1 (5 bases). V lost 4 bases and J lost 4, with 19 bases in between. CDR3 length: 17 amino acids. CDR1 is SGHAT, CDR2 FQNNGV, per germline. The CDR3 coding sequence is TGTGCCAGCAGCTGGGGGTTAGGTTCTAGGGGTAATGAAAAACTGTTTTTT. Its translation is CASSWGLGSRGNEKLFF.

This clonotype was seen at least ten times. This chain connects TRBV5-6 to TRBJ1-1; D uncertain. This CDR3 region has 13 residues. CDR1 SGHDT and CDR2 YYEEEE come from the germline V gene. The V and J ends lost 0 bases and 11 bases respectively, with 14 bases between them. The CDR3 here is CASSLVLEENAFF. Here the CDR3 DNA reads TGTGCCAGCAGCTTGGTGTTAGAAGAAAACGCTTTCTTT. Full variable domain (rest looked up from reference TRBV5-6 and TRBJ1-1): DAGVTQSPTHLIKTRGQQVTLRCSPKSGHDTVSWYQQALGQGPQFIFQYYEEEERQRGNFPDRFSGHQFPNYSSELNVNALLLGDSALYLCASSLVLEENAFFGQGTRLTVV.

The chain recombines TRBV19 with TRBJ2-7; D remains ambiguous. The CDR3 covers 13 residues. V was shortened by 5 bases and J by 0 bases, with 8 bases between the two germline ends. Germline assignment: CDR1 LNHDA and CDR2 SQIVND (reference sequence). As DNA, the CDR3 is TGTGCCAGTAGTGAAAAAGCCTCCTACGAGCAGTACTTC. It yields the protein CASSEKASYEQYF.

The rearrangement links TRBV6-1 to TRBJ2-7; D ambiguous. The CDR3 extends over 14 amino acids. V lost 1 base, J lost 2 bases, and 9 bases lay in between. From germline, CDR1 is MNHNS and CDR2 SASEGT. The CDR3, as DNA: TGTGCCAGCAGTGAAGTAGGCCAGACCTACGAGCAGTACTTC. Protein product: CASSEVGQTYEQYF.

In this sample, this clonotype turned up a few times. V and J are TRBV6-2 or TRBV6-3 and TRBJ2-7; D is unclear. Trimming stripped 0 bases from V and 0 bases from J, with 6 bases between. Per the germline V gene, CDR1 is MNHEY and CDR2 is SVGEGT. The CDR3 contains 14 residues. In DNA, the CDR3 is TGTGCCAGCAGTTACTCAGCAAGCTCCTACGAGCAGTACTTC. Translated: CASSYSASSYEQYF.